A selection of T cell receptor beta chains follows, all from one sample in a study of blood T cell repertoires in COVID-19. Clones were read by immunoSEQ multiplex PCR, and TCRdb kept only the in-frame ones, dropping some. This sample has 110,000 to 150,000 clones; about four fifths occur once, and the top ten carry approximately 10%. Sample: PBMCs or T cells enriched from blood (not recorded which). These receptors originate from a man aged 45-65 years who had recovered from COVID-19. The CDR3 runs from the conserved cysteine through the conserved F or W. D genes are given only for firm matches. Where a row states a size, it is once, few, many or the class of an expanded clone; other rows omit it.

j_gene | v_gene | abundance | d_gene | CDR3aa | CDR3nt
TRBJ2-5 | TRBV5-1 | . | TRBD1 | CASSRGTNNRGQETQYF | TGCGCCAGCAGCCGCGGAACAAATAACAGGGGGCAAGAGACCCAGTACTTC
TRBJ1-5 | TRBV4-3 | . | . | CASSQDTDKNQPQHF | TGCGCCAGCAGCCAAGATACCGACAAGAATCAGCCCCAGCATTTT
TRBJ1-5 | TRBV6-1 | . | . | CASSESPSWGEHQPQHF | TGTGCCAGCAGTGAATCCCCCAGTTGGGGGGAGCATCAGCCCCAGCATTTT
TRBJ1-1 | TRBV14 | . | . | CASSQDHRSPNTEAFF | TGTGCCAGCAGCCAAGACCACAGGAGCCCGAACACTGAAGCTTTCTTT
TRBJ2-5 | TRBV7-2 | . | . | CASSPEAGAQETQYF | TGTGCCAGCAGCCCTGAAGCGGGCGCGCAAGAGACCCAGTACTTC
TRBJ2-1 | TRBV9 | once | TRBD2 | CASSVPRRLAGDSYNEQFF | TGTGCCAGCAGCGTCCCGAGGAGACTAGCGGGAGACTCCTACAATGAGCAGTTCTTC
TRBJ2-3 | TRBV4-2 | . | . | CASSQGGVHTDTQYF | TGTGCCAGCAGCCAAGGGGGGGTACACACAGATACGCAGTATTTT
TRBJ1-2 | TRBV30 | . | . | CAWSLQGNYGYTF | TGTGCCTGGAGTCTACAGGGCAACTATGGCTACACCTTC
TRBJ2-3 | TRBV19 | . | TRBD1 | CASSSRTGRDTQYF | TGTGCCAGTAGTAGTCGGACAGGGCGCGATACGCAGTATTTT
TRBJ1-4 | TRBV11-2 | . | TRBD1 | CASSLGLSGGIEKLFF | TGTGCCAGCAGCTTAGGGCTGTCAGGGGGTATCGAAAAACTGTTTTTT
TRBJ1-6 | TRBV12-5 | . | TRBD1 | CASARQGNSPLHF | TGTGCTAGTGCCCGACAGGGTAATTCACCCCTCCACTTT
TRBJ2-2 | TRBV24-1 | once | . | CATSDPLTGYTGELFF | TGTGCCACCAGTGATCCCCTGACAGGATATACCGGGGAGCTGTTTTTT
TRBJ1-2 | TRBV19 | . | . | CASSMHRDGYTF | TGTGCCAGTAGTATGCACAGGGATGGCTACACCTTC
TRBJ2-2 | TRBV4-2 | . | . | CASSQAQGANTGELFF | TGTGCCAGCAGCCAAGCCCAAGGAGCGAACACCGGGGAGCTGTTTTTT
TRBJ2-4 | TRBV5-8 | . | TRBD1 | CASSWGQVLAKNIQYF | TGTGCCAGCAGCTGGGGACAGGTCCTAGCCAAAAACATTCAGTACTTC
TRBJ1-2 | TRBV12-3/TRBV12-4 | . | . | CASSPGGRGYTF | TGTGCCAGCAGCCCAGGTGGCCGTGGCTACACCTTC
TRBJ1-2 | TRBV7-2 | . | . | CASSLASGGYTF | TGTGCCAGCAGCTTAGCGTCGGGGGGCTACACCTTC
TRBJ1-3 | TRBV5-1 | few | TRBD1 | CASSLKGTASGNTIYF | TGCGCCAGCAGCTTGAAAGGGACAGCCTCTGGAAACACCATATATTTT
TRBJ1-1 | TRBV7-2 | . | TRBD1 | CASSLEGGQLTNTEAFF | TGTGCCAGCAGCTTAGAGGGGGGACAGCTAACGAACACTGAAGCTTTCTTT
TRBJ1-3 | TRBV7-3 | . | . | CASSLRGGSGNTIYF | TGTGCCAGCAGCTTAAGGGGAGGATCTGGAAACACCATATATTTT
TRBJ2-5 | TRBV2 | . | TRBD2 | CASRAGLAGGETQYF | TGTGCCAGCAGGGCGGGACTAGCGGGGGGAGAGACCCAGTACTTC
TRBJ2-7 | TRBV11-2 | . | TRBD1 | CASSPLDRGSYEQYF | TGTGCCAGCAGCCCCCTGGACAGGGGCTCCTACGAGCAGTACTTC
TRBJ1-4 | TRBV10-1 | . | . | CASSESAGLNEKLFF | TGCGCCAGCAGTGAGTCGGCGGGGCTCAATGAAAAACTGTTTTTT
TRBJ1-2 | TRBV28 | . | TRBD1 | CASNHPPGQGAGGYTF | TGTGCCAGCAACCACCCACCGGGACAGGGGGCTGGAGGCTACACCTTC
TRBJ2-5 | TRBV6-5 | . | TRBD2 | CASSYPGTSLETQYF | TGTGCCAGCAGTTACCCTGGGACTAGTTTGGAGACCCAGTACTTC
TRBJ2-3 | TRBV7-9 | . | TRBD1 | CASSSGGTGALSQYF | TGTGCCAGCAGCTCCGGGGGGACAGGGGCGCTTTCGCAGTATTTT
TRBJ2-5 | TRBV25-1 | . | TRBD1 | CASSPKTGVETQYF | TGTGCCAGCAGTCCTAAAACAGGGGTGGAGACCCAGTACTTC
TRBJ2-7 | TRBV4-3 | . | . | CASSQVSTGEYEQYF | TGCGCCAGCAGCCAAGTGTCGACAGGAGAGTACGAGCAGTACTTC
TRBJ1-5 | TRBV19 | . | TRBD1 | CASSEYRGNQPQHF | TGTGCCAGTAGTGAATACAGGGGAAATCAGCCCCAGCATTTT
TRBJ2-2 | TRBV11-2 | . | TRBD1 | CASSLIQGATGELFF | TGTGCCAGCAGCCTGATACAGGGGGCGACCGGGGAGCTGTTTTTT
TRBJ2-3 | TRBV6-2/TRBV6-3 | . | TRBD2 | CASSYLAGSTDTQYF | TGTGCCAGCAGTTACCTAGCGGGGAGCACAGATACGCAGTATTTT
TRBJ2-5 | TRBV21-1 | . | . | CASSKWGEIALRETQYF | TGTGCCAGCAGCAAATGGGGGGAGATAGCACTTCGAGAGACCCAGTACTTC
TRBJ2-5 | TRBV7-7 | once | . | CASSLRGTPQETQYF | TGTGCTAGCAGCTTACGGGGGACTCCACAAGAGACCCAGTACTTC
TRBJ2-5 | TRBV7-9 | . | . | CASSTSGETQYF | TGTGCCAGCAGCACCTCGGGGGAGACCCAGTACTTC
TRBJ2-5 | TRBV30 | few | . | CAWSAQGRDETQYF | TGTGCCTGGAGTGCACAGGGAAGGGATGAGACCCAGTACTTC
TRBJ1-4 | TRBV9 | once | TRBD1 | CASSGKQGTNEKLFF | TGTGCCAGCAGCGGAAAACAGGGGACTAATGAAAAACTGTTTTTT
TRBJ2-5 | TRBV6-2/TRBV6-3 | . | TRBD2 | CASSYSNAAGEETQYF | TGTGCCAGCAGTTACTCGAATGCGGCGGGGGAAGAGACCCAGTACTTC
TRBJ2-1 | TRBV5-6 | . | . | CASSLWGDEQFF | TGTGCCAGCAGCTTATGGGGGGATGAGCAGTTCTTC
TRBJ2-2 | TRBV18 | . | TRBD1 | CASSPQDRALNTGELFF | TGTGCCAGCTCACCCCAGGACAGGGCTTTGAACACCGGGGAGCTGTTTTTT
TRBJ2-4 | TRBV5-5 | . | TRBD2 | CASSLRGGLKNIQYF | TGTGCCAGCAGCTTACGGGGGGGCCTAAAAAACATTCAGTACTTC
TRBJ2-5 | TRBV6-2/TRBV6-3 | . | TRBD2 | CASSYVTSGGKETQYF | TGTGCCAGCAGTTACGTGACTAGCGGGGGAAAAGAGACCCAGTACTTC
TRBJ2-5 | TRBV10-2 | . | TRBD2 | CASSELESGLDKETQYF | TGCGCCAGCAGTGAGTTAGAGTCGGGACTAGACAAAGAGACCCAGTACTTC
TRBJ1-5 | TRBV29-1 | . | TRBD1 | CSVVLTQGAGNQPQHF | TGCAGCGTTGTCCTCACACAGGGGGCTGGCAATCAGCCCCAGCATTTT
TRBJ2-7 | TRBV28 | . | TRBD1 | CASTGQGVEQYF | TGTGCCAGCACTGGACAGGGGGTCGAGCAGTACTTC
TRBJ2-2 | TRBV7-3 | . | TRBD1 | CASSITGAGELFF | TGTGCCAGCAGCATAACAGGGGCCGGGGAGCTGTTTTTT
TRBJ2-1 | TRBV10-1 | few | . | CASSEIGQGSHNEQFF | TGCGCCAGCAGTGAGATCGGGCAGGGCTCCCACAATGAGCAGTTCTTC
TRBJ2-1 | TRBV28 | . | . | CASSLMRDFEGQFF | TGTGCCAGCAGTTTAATGCGGGACTTCGAAGGGCAGTTCTTC
TRBJ2-3 | TRBV24-1 | . | . | CAYMGAGRTDTQYF | TGTGCCTATATGGGGGCAGGCCGCACAGATACGCAGTATTTT
TRBJ2-3 | TRBV14 | . | . | CASSSRGAVDTQYF | TGTGCCAGCAGCTCCAGGGGGGCCGTAGATACGCAGTATTTT
TRBJ1-3 | TRBV11-3 | . | TRBD1 | CASARQGAPSGNTIYF | TGTGCCAGCGCACGGCAGGGGGCTCCATCTGGAAACACCATATATTTT
TRBJ1-6 | TRBV19 | once | . | CASSPEVYNSPLHF | TGTGCCAGTAGTCCAGAGGTTTATAATTCACCCCTCCACTTT